The clone carrying this T cell receptor beta chain was counted between two and nine times. TCRdb keeps only in-frame clones here, not all; method: immunoSEQ multiplex PCR. This table holds nearly 400,000 clones, 85% to 90% found once. The data belong to a study of blood T cell repertoires in COVID-19. Enrolled through a virtual design, the participants were between roughly 18 and 90 years of age and came from about two dozen US areas. Cohort assignment relied on participant-reported clinical history. Germline V lookup: CDR1 LGHDT, CDR2 YNNKEL (reference sequence). The CDR3 spans 15 residues. Trimming stripped 5 bases from V and 2 bases from J, with 16 bases between.

The TCR originated in a woman aged 30 to 39 who had recovered from COVID-19. The sequencing sample was made of PBMCs or T cells enriched from blood (not recorded which). This sequence joins TRBV3-1 (or the pseudogene TRBV3-2) and TRBJ2-7; a weak D match, TRBD1 (5 bases). The CDR3: CASSSAIRQPYEQYF. In DNA, the CDR3 is TGTGCCAGCAGCTCCGCAATTCGACAGCCCTACGAGCAGTACTTC.